This TCR beta chain was found in a study of OX40 agonist ivuxolimab in advanced cancers. Study-level points and caveats: Expanded peripheral T cell antigen specificity was not determined. Clonal expansion by week 6 occurred in CD4+ and CD8+ blood T cells (at 0.1 to 3.0 mg/kg).

Here immunoSEQ multiplex PCR was the method, and the copy in TCRdb shows in-frame clones only, minus some. This table has about 70,000 clones, roughly 81% appearing once. Blood was sampled at baseline, cycle 4 day 1, and cycle 7 day 1. This clone showed up just once. Its antigen is unidentified. The input for sequencing was CD4+ or CD8+ T cells sorted from blood, taken in a trial of the OX40 agonist ivuxolimab. This clonotype was obtained from an adult with an advanced solid tumor such as melanoma, head and neck, liver or kidney cancer.

As DNA, the CDR3 is TGTGCCAGCAGCTTTGGGACAATGTACACAGATACGCAGTATTTT. Translated: CASSFGTMYTDTQYF. The chain carries TRBV7-2 and TRBJ2-3; D possibly corresponds to TRBD1 (6 bases). Trimming removed 3 bases at V and 2 bases at J, with 12 bases between. Per the germline V gene, CDR1 is SGHTA and CDR2 is FQGNSA. The CDR3 has 15 amino acids. Using reference TRBV7-2 and TRBJ2-3 for the parts outside the CDR3, the full variable domain is GAGVSQSPSNKVTEKGKDVELRCDPISGHTALYWYRQSLGQGLEFLIYFQGNSAPDKSGLPSDRFSAERTGGSVSTLTIQRTQQEDSAVYLCASSFGTMYTDTQYFGPGTRLTVL.